This T cell receptor (beta chain) appears in the sequencing data of a study of T cell repertoires in cytomegalovirus infection. Study details: Matching HLA type, along with CMV infection, was indicated by public TCR beta signatures.

Germline CDR1 and CDR2: MNHNY and SVGAGI (reference sequence). CDR3 length: 13 amino acids. V was pared by 6 bases and J by 3 bases, with 9 bases between. Study results and caveats: Dominating the ex vivo response were HLA-C-restricted CMV-specific TCR beta clonotypes.

About this clonotype: What it recognizes is unknown.

In TCRdb, the reads were re-called with MiXCR into one record per CDR3 protein. Counted here are fewer than 550,000 distinct CDR3 sequences, approximately 30% occurring once; the ten biggest clones make up roughly an eighth. Sequencing used PBMCs. The rearrangement links TRBV6-6 to TRBJ1-3; D gene unclear. This sequence was found in a human donor in good health (CMV status not recorded). Some clones in this sample may be carry-over from other donors' samples. The CDR3 protein is CASREGYGNTIYF. CDR3 nucleotides: TGTGCCAGCAGGGAAGGGTATGGAAACACCATATATTTT.